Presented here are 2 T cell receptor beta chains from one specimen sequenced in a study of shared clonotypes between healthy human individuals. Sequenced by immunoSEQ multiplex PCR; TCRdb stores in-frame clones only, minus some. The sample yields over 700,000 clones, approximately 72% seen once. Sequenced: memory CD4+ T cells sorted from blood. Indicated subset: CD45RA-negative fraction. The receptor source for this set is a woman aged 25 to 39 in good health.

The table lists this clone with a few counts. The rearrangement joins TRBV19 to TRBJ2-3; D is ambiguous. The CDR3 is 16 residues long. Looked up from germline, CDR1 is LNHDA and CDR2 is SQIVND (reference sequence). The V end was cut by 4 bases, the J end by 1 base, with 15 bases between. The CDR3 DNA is TGTGCCAGTAGTAGGGCGCACCGCCGAGGCACAGATACGCAGTATTTT. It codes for CASSRAHRRGTDTQYF.

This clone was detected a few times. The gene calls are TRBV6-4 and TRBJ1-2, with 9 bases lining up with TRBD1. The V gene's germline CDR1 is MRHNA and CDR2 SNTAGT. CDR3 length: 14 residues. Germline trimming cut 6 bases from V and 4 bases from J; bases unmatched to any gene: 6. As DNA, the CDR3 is TGTGCCAGCAGCAGACAGGGGGACGGCTATGGCTACACCTTC. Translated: CASSRQGDGYGYTF.